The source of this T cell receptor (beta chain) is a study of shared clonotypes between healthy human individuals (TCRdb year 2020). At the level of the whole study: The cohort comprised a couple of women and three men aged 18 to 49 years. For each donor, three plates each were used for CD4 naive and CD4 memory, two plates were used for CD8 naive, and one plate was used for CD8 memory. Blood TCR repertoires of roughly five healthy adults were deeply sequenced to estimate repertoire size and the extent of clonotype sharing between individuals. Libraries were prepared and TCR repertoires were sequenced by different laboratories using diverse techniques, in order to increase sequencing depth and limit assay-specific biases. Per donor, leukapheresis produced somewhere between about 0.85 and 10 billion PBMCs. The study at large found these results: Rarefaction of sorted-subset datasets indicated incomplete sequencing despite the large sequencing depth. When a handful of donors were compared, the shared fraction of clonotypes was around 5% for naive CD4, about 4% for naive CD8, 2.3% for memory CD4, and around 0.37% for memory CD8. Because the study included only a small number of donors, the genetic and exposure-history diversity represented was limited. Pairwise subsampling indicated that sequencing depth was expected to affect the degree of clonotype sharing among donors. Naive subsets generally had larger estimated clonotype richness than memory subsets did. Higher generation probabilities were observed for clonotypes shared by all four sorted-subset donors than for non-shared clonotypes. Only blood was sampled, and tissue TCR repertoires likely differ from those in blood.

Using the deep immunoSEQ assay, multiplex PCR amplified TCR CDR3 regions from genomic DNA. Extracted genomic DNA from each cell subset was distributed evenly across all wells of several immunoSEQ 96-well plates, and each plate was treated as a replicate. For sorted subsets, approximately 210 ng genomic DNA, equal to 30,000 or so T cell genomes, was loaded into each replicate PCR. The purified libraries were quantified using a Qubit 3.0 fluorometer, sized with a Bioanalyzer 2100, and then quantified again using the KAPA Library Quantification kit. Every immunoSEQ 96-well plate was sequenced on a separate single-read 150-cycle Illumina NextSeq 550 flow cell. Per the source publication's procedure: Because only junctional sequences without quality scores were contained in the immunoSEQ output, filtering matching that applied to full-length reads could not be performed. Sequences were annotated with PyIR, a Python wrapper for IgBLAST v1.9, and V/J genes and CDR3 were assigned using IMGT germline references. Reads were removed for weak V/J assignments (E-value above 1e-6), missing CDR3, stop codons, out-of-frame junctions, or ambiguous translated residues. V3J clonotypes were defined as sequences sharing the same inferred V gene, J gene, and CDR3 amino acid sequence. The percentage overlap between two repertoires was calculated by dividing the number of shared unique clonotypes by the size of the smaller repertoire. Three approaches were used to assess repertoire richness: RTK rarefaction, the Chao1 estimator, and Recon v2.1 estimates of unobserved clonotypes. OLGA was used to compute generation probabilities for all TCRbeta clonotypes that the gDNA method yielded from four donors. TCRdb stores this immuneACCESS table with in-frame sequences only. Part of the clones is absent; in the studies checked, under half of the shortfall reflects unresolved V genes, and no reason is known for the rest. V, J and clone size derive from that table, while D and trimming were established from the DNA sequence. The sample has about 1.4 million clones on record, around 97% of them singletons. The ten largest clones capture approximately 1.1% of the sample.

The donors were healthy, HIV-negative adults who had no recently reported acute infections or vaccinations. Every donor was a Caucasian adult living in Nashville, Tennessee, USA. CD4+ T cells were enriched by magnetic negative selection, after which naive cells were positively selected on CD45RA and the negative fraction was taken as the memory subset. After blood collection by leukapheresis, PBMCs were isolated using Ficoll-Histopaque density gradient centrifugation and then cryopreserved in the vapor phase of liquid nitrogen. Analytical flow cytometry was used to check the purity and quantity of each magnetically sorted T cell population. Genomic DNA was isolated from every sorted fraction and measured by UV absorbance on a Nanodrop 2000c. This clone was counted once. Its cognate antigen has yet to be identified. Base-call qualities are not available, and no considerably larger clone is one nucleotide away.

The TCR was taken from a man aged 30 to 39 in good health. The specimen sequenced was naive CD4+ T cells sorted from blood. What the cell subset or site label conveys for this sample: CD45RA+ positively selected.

The nucleotide sequence is TGTGCCAGCAGTGTGGTAGGGGCTAGACAGCCCCAGCATTTT. Its protein product is CASSVVGARQPQHF. The chain joins TRBV25-1 to TRBJ1-5; a tentative D call is TRBD1 (5 bases match). The CDR3 covers 14 residues, taking in both the cysteine and the phenylalanine. Only the CDR3 region is kept as DNA, spanning 42 bases read in frame from base 1. Based on the germline V gene, the CDR1 and CDR2 sequences are MGHDK and SYGVNS. The trim is 4 bases for V and 7 bases for J, with a gap of 14 bases between the germline ends.